A single sample gave rise to the 19 T cell receptor beta chains below, sequenced in a study of response to subunit inactivated influenza vaccine (dated by TCRdb to 2016 to 2019). To prepare the library, RT-PCR was applied. This sample was sequenced with an Illumina HiSeq 2500. Using fastp at Q25 and MiXCR, TCRdb reprocessed the public reads and kept productive beta chains. Each entry is one CDR3 protein sequence, shown with its most common DNA and genes. The sample contains 400,000 to 550,000 distinct CDR3 sequences, 25% of them found a single time. Of the sample, 1.5% to 2% is held by the ten largest clones. Here the sequenced sample was CD4+ T cells sorted from PBMCs, taken 4 to 6 days after vaccination. Receptors originate from a man aged 50-60 years who received an inactivated influenza vaccine. Donor details come from another sample of the same person, matched by shared clones.

This clonotype was seen a handful of times. The chain is built from TRBV25-1 and TRBJ2-3; D may correspond to TRBD1 or TRBD2 (5 bases each). There are 18 residues in the CDR3. CDR1 is MGHDK and CDR2 is SYGVNS in the germline V gene. Trimming took 4 bases from V and 2 from J, leaving 22 bases between them. The DNA for the CDR3 is TGTGCCAGCAGTGGATTCCTTAGGGACGCAGAATACACAGATACGCAGTATTTT. Residues: CASSGFLRDAEYTDTQYF.

The V call is TRBV7-2, the J call TRBJ2-3; possible D gene TRBD2, 6 bases. V shed 6 bases and J shed 6 bases, with 19 bases lying between them. This CDR3 has 15 amino acids. The V gene's germline CDR1 is SGHTA and CDR2 FQGNSA. The CDR3 loop reads CASRPSPGVSDTQYF. The CDR3 nucleotides are TGTGCCAGCAGGCCGTCCCCGGGGGTTTCGGATACGCAGTATTTT.

The J gene is TRBJ2-7, the V gene TRBV11-2; possible D gene TRBD1, 6 bases. CDR1 and CDR2 from the germline V gene are SGHAT and FQNNGV. Trimming pared 2 bases from V and 0 bases from J, leaving 14 bases between. This CDR3 spans 16 amino acids. The CDR3 loop is CASSLNMGTPSYEQYF. The CDR3 DNA reads TGTGCCAGCAGCTTAAATATGGGGACACCCTCCTACGAGCAGTACTTC.

The J gene is TRBJ2-1, the V gene TRBV3-1; 7 bases are a match to TRBD2. CDR1 LGHDT and CDR2 YNNKEL come from the germline V gene (reference sequence). V was pared by 1 base and J by 3 bases, with 3 bases of the junction left unmatched. The CDR3 spans 15 residues. The CDR3 DNA follows: TGTGCCAGCAGCCAAGGTTCGGGGGGCTACAATGAGCAGTTCTTC. As protein: CASSQGSGGYNEQFF.

The V and J genes are TRBV7-9 and TRBJ2-3; TRBD1 matches 10 bases. The CDR3 is 15 amino acids. The V gene's germline CDR1 is SEHNR and CDR2 FQNEAQ (reference sequence). The trim removed 1 base at V and 5 bases at J, leaving 3 bases unmatched. The CDR3 DNA reads TGTGCCAGCAGCTTAGACGGGACAGGGGTAGATACGCAGTATTTT. It encodes CASSLDGTGVDTQYF.

The chain links TRBV5-1 to TRBJ2-7, with D maybe TRBD1 (6 bases). From germline, CDR1 is SGHRS and CDR2 YFSETQ. This CDR3 is built from 14 residues. Trimming stripped 0 bases from V and 5 bases from J, with 12 bases between. The CDR3 region has the DNA TGCGCCAGCAGCTTGGCAGGGGAAGTCGACGAGCAGTACTTC. It translates to CASSLAGEVDEQYF.

This clonotype came up a few times. The chain has TRBV6-2 or TRBV6-3 and TRBJ2-7; 7 nucleotides match TRBD2. The CDR3 length is 15 residues. Germline V gene lookup returns CDR1 MNHEY and CDR2 SVGEGT. With V trimmed by 1 base and J by 6 bases, 9 bases remained unmatched. In DNA, the CDR3 is TGTGCCAGCAGTTACTTGTTGGCGGGAGTTGGCGAGCAGTACTTC. Its protein product is CASSYLLAGVGEQYF.

V and J are TRBV20-1 and TRBJ1-1, with D possibly being TRBD1 (5 bases). Germline V lookup: CDR1 DFQATT, CDR2 SNEGSKA (reference sequence). The CDR3 has 11 amino acids. V was shortened by 4 bases and J by 5 bases, with 8 bases between the two germline ends. The DNA of the CDR3 is TGCAGTGCTAACAGGATTACTGAAGCTTTCTTT. It specifies CSANRITEAFF.

This sequence joins TRBV27 and TRBJ1-2; TRBD1 is a possible D gene (6 bases). The CDR3 contains 19 residues. The V end was cut by 5 bases, the J end by 0 bases, with 25 bases between. From germline, CDR1 is MNHEY and CDR2 SMNVEV (reference sequence). The CDR3 DNA is TGTGCCAGCAGTCCGCGCGGGACGCGGAGGGGGGGACCTAACTATGGCTACACCTTC. Translating gives CASSPRGTRRGGPNYGYTF.

This clonotype has just a few counts. This rearrangement joins TRBV7-2 to TRBJ2-2, with 9 nucleotides matching TRBD2. This CDR3 has 15 residues. V gave up 5 bases and J gave up 6 bases; unmatched junction bases: 7. Germline CDR1 SGHTA, CDR2 FQGNSA. The CDR3 sequence: CASSRPLAGSGELFF. For the CDR3, the DNA is TGTGCCAGCAGCCGTCCCCTAGCGGGATCCGGGGAGCTGTTTTTT.

This chain joins TRBV4-2 and TRBJ2-1; 9 bases are shared with TRBD1. The CDR3 is 17 amino acids. Germline CDR1 reads LGHNA; CDR2 reads YNFKEQ. Trimming removed 4 bases from V and 7 bases from J; junction bases left unmatched: 14. CDR3 nucleotides: TGTGCCAGCAGCCCAACGGTAACCGGGACAGGGAGGAATGAGCAGTTCTTC. This encodes CASSPTVTGTGRNEQFF.

This clonotype was found a few times. The rearrangement uses TRBV12-3 or TRBV12-4 and TRBJ2-3, with 9 bases that match TRBD2. This CDR3 has 13 residues. V lost 6 bases to trimming and J lost 5 bases; unmatched junction nucleotides: 3. CDR3 protein: CASRRLAVDTQYF. The CDR3 DNA is TGTGCCAGCAGGCGACTAGCGGTAGATACGCAGTATTTT.

The chain carries TRBV12-3 or TRBV12-4 and TRBJ1-3; D is unresolved. V lost 5 bases and J lost 0, with 8 bases in between. The CDR3 sequence is 14 residues long. CDR3 amino acids: CASSPSSSGNTIYF. Here the CDR3 DNA reads TGTGCCAGCAGTCCAAGTAGCTCTGGAAACACCATATATTTT.

The chain couples TRBV12-3 or TRBV12-4 to TRBJ2-5, with 10 bases identical to TRBD2. This CDR3 comprises 14 residues. Germline trimming cut 8 bases from V and 3 bases from J; bases unmatched to any gene: 6. The CDR3 is CASGLAEVKETQYF. The CDR3 DNA sequence: TGTGCCAGCGGACTAGCGGAAGTCAAAGAGACCCAGTACTTC.

There are a few counts of this clonotype. V and J are TRBV7-2 and TRBJ2-7; the D gene is possibly TRBD2 (5 bases). The CDR3 length is 13 residues. V was shortened by 5 bases and J by 7 bases, with 15 bases between the two germline ends. The germline CDR1 and CDR2 sequences are SGHTA and FQGNSA. CDR3 sequence: CASSPQSAGEQYF. Here the CDR3 DNA reads TGTGCCAGCAGCCCCCAATCGGCGGGTGAGCAGTACTTC.

This clonotype was detected only a few times. This chain connects TRBV29-1 to TRBJ2-3; 11 bases line up with TRBD2. Trimming took 6 bases from V and 7 from J; bases not matched to a gene: 6. The CDR3 spans 13 residues. Germline V gene data show CDR1 as SQVTM and CDR2 as ANQGSEA. CDR3 sequence (DNA): TGCAGCGTCGGGACTAGCGGAACAAATACGCAGTATTTT. This sequence encodes CSVGTSGTNTQYF.

The rearrangement uses TRBV7-9 and TRBJ2-2, with D perhaps TRBD2 (6 bases). The CDR3 length is 16 residues. Germline V gives CDR1 SEHNR, CDR2 FQNEAQ (reference sequence). Trimming pared 2 bases from V and 4 bases from J, leaving 14 bases between. The chain's CDR3 is CASSLTGLLTTGELFF. DNA for the CDR3: TGTGCCAGCAGCTTAACGGGACTCCTTACCACCGGGGAGCTGTTTTTT.

The chain uses TRBV2 and TRBJ1-5, with a possible D match to TRBD1 (6 bases). From germline, CDR1 is SNHLY and CDR2 FYNNEI. The V end lost 7 bases, the J end lost 5 bases, and 18 bases lay between the germline ends. The CDR3 loop spans 15 amino acids. As DNA, the CDR3 is TGTGCCAGCACTCAGGAGGTGGGGGGGCATCAGCCCCAGCATTTT. Protein: CASTQEVGGHQPQHF.

The V and J genes are TRBV29-1 and TRBJ2-3; TRBD2 is a possible D gene (5 bases). The CDR3 is made up of 17 amino acids. Germline V gene data show CDR1 as SQVTM and CDR2 as ANQGSEA. Trimming removed 1 base at V and 0 bases at J, with 17 bases between. The CDR3 spells CSVEGGRGLGSTDTQYF. CDR3 nucleotides: TGCAGCGTTGAAGGTGGGAGAGGGTTAGGTAGCACAGATACGCAGTATTTT.